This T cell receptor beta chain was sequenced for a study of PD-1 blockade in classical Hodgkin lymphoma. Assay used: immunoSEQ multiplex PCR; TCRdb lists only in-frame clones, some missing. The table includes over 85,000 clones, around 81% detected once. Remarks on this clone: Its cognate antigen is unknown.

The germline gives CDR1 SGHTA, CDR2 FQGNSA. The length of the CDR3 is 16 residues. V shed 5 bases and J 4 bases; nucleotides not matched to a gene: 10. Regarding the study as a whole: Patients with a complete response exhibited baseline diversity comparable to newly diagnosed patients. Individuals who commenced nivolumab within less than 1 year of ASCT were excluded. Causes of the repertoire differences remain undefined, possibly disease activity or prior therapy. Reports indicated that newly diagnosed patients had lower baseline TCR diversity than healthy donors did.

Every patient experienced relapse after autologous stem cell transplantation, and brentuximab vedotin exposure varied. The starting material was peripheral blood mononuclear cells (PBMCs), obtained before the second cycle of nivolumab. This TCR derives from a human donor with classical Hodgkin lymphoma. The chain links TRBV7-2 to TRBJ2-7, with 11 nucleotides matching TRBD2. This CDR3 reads CASSLSIAGGLYEQYF. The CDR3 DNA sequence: TGTGCCAGCAGCCTTTCTATAGCGGGAGGGCTTTACGAGCAGTACTTC.